These T cell receptor beta chains were read from a single sample in a study of OX40 agonist ivuxolimab in advanced cancers. The repertoire was sequenced with immunoSEQ multiplex PCR; TCRdb's copy has only in-frame clones and lacks some. The sample shows under 100,000 clones, 80% to 95% of them seen only once. The specimen comprised CD4+ or CD8+ T cells sorted from blood, sampled in a trial of the OX40 agonist ivuxolimab. The origin of the receptors is an adult with an advanced solid tumor such as melanoma, head and neck, liver or kidney cancer. Each CDR3 is given with its conserved first and last residue. The order of the fields is V gene, J gene, D gene, clone size, CDR3 DNA, CDR3 protein. The D gene is left open where the match is weak. Clone size is not always given. Where it is, it says once, few, many or a class for expanded clones.

TRBV5-8	TRBJ1-3	-	-	TGTGCCAGCAGCGTTACGAGCTCTGGAAACACCATATATTTT	CASSVTSSGNTIYF
TRBV11-3	TRBJ2-7	-	-	TGTGCCAGCAGCGCCCGGGGGGTACAGGGCGAGCAGTACTTC	CASSARGVQGEQYF
TRBV14	TRBJ1-3	TRBD1	-	TGTGCCAGCAGCCCCCCGACAGGGGGGGGTGGAAACACCATATATTTT	CASSPPTGGGGNTIYF
TRBV9	TRBJ1-1	TRBD1	-	TGTGCCAGCAGCACCACCCGGGACAGGAACACTGAAGCTTTCTTT	CASSTTRDRNTEAFF
TRBV10-2	TRBJ2-5	TRBD1	-	TGCGCCAGCAGGGGACAGGGGGCTCTGGAGACCCAGTACTTC	CASRGQGALETQYF
TRBV19	TRBJ2-7	TRBD1	once	TGTGCCAGTAGGTCCGGGACAGGGGGCGTCGAGCAGTACTTC	CASRSGTGGVEQYF
TRBV18	TRBJ2-7	TRBD2	-	TGTGCCAGCTCACCCCTACGTCTAGCGGTAACCTACGAGCAGTACTTC	CASSPLRLAVTYEQYF
TRBV5-4	TRBJ2-3	-	-	TGTGCCAGCAGCTTGGCGCCGAGCACAGATACGCAGTATTTT	CASSLAPSTDTQYF
TRBV6-1	TRBJ1-3	-	-	TGTGCCAGCAGTGAATCGGGGGCTTATGGAAACACCATATATTTT	CASSESGAYGNTIYF
TRBV7-2	TRBJ2-5	-	-	TGTGCCAGCAGCTTAGCCGGTGCGGGGCAAGAGACCCAGTACTTC	CASSLAGAGQETQYF
TRBV5-6	TRBJ2-1	-	once	TGTGCCAGCAGCTTGGCTAGCGTATCCTACAATGAGCAGTTCTTC	CASSLASVSYNEQFF
TRBV7-8	TRBJ1-1	TRBD1	-	TGTGCCAGCAGCTTAGAATCGACAGGGGGCCAAGAAGCTTTCTTT	CASSLESTGGQEAFF
TRBV7-8	TRBJ2-5	-	-	TGTGCCAGCAGCTATCAGCGGTACCAAGAGACCCAGTACTTC	CASSYQRYQETQYF
TRBV30	TRBJ2-4	-	many	TGTGCCTGGAGTGAAGGGGCTAGGCTTAGTATTCAGTACTTC	CAWSEGARLSIQYF
TRBV28	TRBJ2-7	-	-	TGTGCCAGCAGCCTCCCCGGGGGGCAACAGCACGAGCAGTACTTC	CASSLPGGQQHEQYF
TRBV11-2	TRBJ2-1	-	-	TGTGCCAGCAGCTTACTAGCGACCAGTTACAATGAGCAGTTCTTC	CASSLLATSYNEQFF
TRBV5-4	TRBJ2-2	-	-	TGTGCCAGCAGCTTGGGGGGGAGCAGTGTTACCGGGGAGCTGTTTTTT	CASSLGGSSVTGELFF
TRBV6-1	TRBJ2-1	TRBD2	-	TGTGCCAGCAGGGCTAGCGGGACGGACAATGAGCAGTTCTTC	CASRASGTDNEQFF